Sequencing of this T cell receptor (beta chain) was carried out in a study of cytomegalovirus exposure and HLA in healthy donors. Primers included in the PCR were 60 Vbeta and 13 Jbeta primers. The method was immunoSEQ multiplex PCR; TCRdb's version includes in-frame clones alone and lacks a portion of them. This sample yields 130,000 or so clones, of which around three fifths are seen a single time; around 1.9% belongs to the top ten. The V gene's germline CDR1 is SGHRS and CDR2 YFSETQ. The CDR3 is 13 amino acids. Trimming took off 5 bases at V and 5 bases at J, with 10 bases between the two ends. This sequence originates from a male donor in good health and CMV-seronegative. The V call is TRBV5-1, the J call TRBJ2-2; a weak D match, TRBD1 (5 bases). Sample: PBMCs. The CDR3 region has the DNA TGCGCCAGCAGGTACACAGGAACCGGGGAGCTGTTTTTT. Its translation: CASRYTGTGELFF.